This T cell receptor beta chain is drawn from a study of cytomegalovirus exposure and HLA in healthy donors. Study-wide background: Earlier findings included 90 million to 120 million unique TCR beta sequences obtained from about 170 million T cells. Caucasian-associated ancestry cluster membership applied to less than 85% of around 400 genotyped donors.

There are 15 residues in the CDR3. Germline values: CDR1 SGHRS, CDR2 YFSETQ. With 1 base removed from V and 1 base from J, the gap between germline ends came to 8 bases. Vbeta (60) and Jbeta (13) primers were used in the PCR. Only in-frame clones appear in the TCRdb table, and some are missing; sequencing was by immunoSEQ multiplex PCR. Of more than 50,000 clones in the sample, more than 65% were seen once. This receptor was identified in a man aged 40-50 years in good health and CMV-seropositive. V usage is TRBV5-1 and J usage is TRBJ2-2; maybe TRBD2 (5 bases). Sequenced input: PBMCs. This chain's CDR3 is CASSLPGMNTGELFF. The CDR3 DNA sequence: TGCGCCAGCAGCTTGCCCGGGATGAACACCGGGGAGCTGTTTTTT.